The following is a T cell receptor beta chain sequence with its context. The antigen is undetermined. This sample was included in a study of cytomegalovirus exposure and HLA in healthy donors. The wider study: Per a later analysis, the roughly 670 first-cohort and some 110 validation repertoires shared one platform. Study findings and constraints: In a later analysis, first-cohort TCR clusters were found to tend to co-occur in the 95 to 150 validation repertoires. Cytomegalovirus association was assigned to 170 or so TCR beta chains.

Sequencing was performed with immunoSEQ multiplex PCR; in TCRdb, only in-frame clones are kept and a portion is missing. Of over 85,000 clones in the sample, around 93% were seen once. Trimming took 3 bases from V and 4 from J; bases not matched to a gene: 0. CDR3 length: 13 amino acids. Per germline, CDR1 SGHVS and CDR2 FQNEAQ. The donors were members of the validation cohort comprising roughly 130 subjects, separate from the roughly 690-subject first cohort. The sequence was obtained from a woman in her 30s in good health and CMV-seropositive. This rearrangement joins TRBV7-8 to TRBJ1-1; 9 nucleotides match TRBD1. Sequenced sample: PBMCs. CDR3 loop: CASSLTGGTEAFF. CDR3 nucleotides: TGTGCCAGCAGCTTGACAGGGGGCACTGAAGCTTTCTTT.